The text below deals with one T cell receptor beta chain. The table lists this clone with a few counts. Its antigen is not yet known. No base-level quality is on record; no much larger clone is a single base apart. The meaning of the sample's time point label: baseline before first vaccination. The vaccinee samples were drawn from two UK trials, COV001 and COV002, one of which was a single-blind randomized controlled phase 2/3 trial testing AZD1222 (ChAdOx1 nCoV-19) in healthy adults. For TCRbeta chain sequencing, PBMC samples were collected from trial participants at day 0 and at day 28 after the second dose. The sample belongs to a study of T cell responses to AZD1222 COVID-19 vaccine (dated by TCRdb to about 2021). For the wider study: AZD1222 recipients given second doses at about 4 weeks or at about 12 weeks were pooled, since spike-specific TCR depth and breadth were not found to differ between the two schedules. TCR sequencing was performed for 230 to 250 trial participants, of whom some 200 were given two doses of AZD1222 and some 26 were given two doses of MenACWY control vaccine. Enrollment into the trials was organized by age into subgroups of 18-55, 56-69 and 70-plus years, and those subgroups contained about 150, 27 and 61 TCR-sequenced participants, respectively.

Trimming takes 5 bases off V and 5 bases off J; junction bases not matched to a gene: 3. CDR1 and CDR2 (WSHSY, SAAADI) derive from the germline V gene. Its CDR3 holds 14 amino acids, cysteine through phenylalanine. Kept here is only the CDR3 DNA, which spans 42 bases and is read in frame from base 1. The CDR3 regions of human TCRbeta chains were subjected to immunosequencing. On the study's bioinformatics: TCRs in the repertoires were matched against a reference library of SARS-CoV-2-specific TCRs that had been generated with the MIRA antigen-specificity platform. Breadth was defined as the fraction of unique TCRs that were SARS-CoV-2-associated. Depth was defined as the fraction of total T cells that were SARS-CoV-2-associated. Each spike-specific TCR was assigned to its reactive spike region and to a CD4 or CD8 class using the MIRA data. Log10-transformed breadth and depth values were compared by one-way ANOVA with Sidak's multiple comparisons tests. The table comes from immuneACCESS by way of TCRdb, which keeps in-frame sequences with V and J called. Part of the clones is missing from these tables; in studies checked, under half for an unresolved V gene and the rest for unknown reasons. V and J calls and clone size are copied from that table; D and trimming were computed from the DNA. A total of about 62,000 clones appear in this sample, approximately 83% of them only once. The ten biggest clones cover about 14% of the sample.

Overall study results and their limits: Epitopes outside the regions mutated in the B.1.351 and B.1.1.7 variants were reportedly recognized by nearly half of the unique spike-specific TCRs. The 56-69-year group was small, and its depth increase did not reach significance, likely because of low power. Conclusions about previously exposed vaccinees are limited, since just 5 or 6 AZD1222 recipients were seropositive for SARS-CoV-2 at baseline. Participants were mostly white British, with more females than males. The authors suggested clonal diversity may have been underestimated. After two AZD1222 doses, spike-specific TCR breadth and depth were significantly higher than at day 0 and than in MenACWY recipients. The whole spike protein was spanned by vaccine-associated CD4 TCRs, and dominant responses were seen in regions 160-218 and 743-854. Because no day 14 peak-response samples were available, repertoires were characterized only after the peak T cell response.

The receptor comes from an adult in good health. Sequencing was performed on peripheral blood, taken on day 0 of AZD1222 vaccination. Here the chain combines TRBV10-2 and TRBJ2-1, with 10 bases matching TRBD1. Here the CDR3 is given as CASSWGTGDNEQFF. The DNA is as follows: TGCGCCAGCAGTTGGGGGACAGGGGACAATGAGCAGTTCTTC.